The 20 T cell receptor beta chains presented below share a single source sample, sequenced in a study of cytomegalovirus exposure and HLA in healthy donors. Both 60 Vbeta primers and 13 Jbeta primers went into the PCR. Method: immunoSEQ multiplex PCR; TCRdb's copy keeps in-frame clones and lacks some. The data include 35,000 to 50,000 clones; the top ten clones carry 2.5% to 3.5%. Material for sequencing was PBMCs. Every receptor here comes from a woman in her thirties in good health and CMV-seropositive.

This chain connects TRBV4-1 to TRBJ2-2; TRBD2 matches at 7 bases. The CDR3 runs 14 residues. Germline V gene data show CDR1 as MGHRA and CDR2 as YSYEKL. V shed 11 bases and J 0 bases; nucleotides not matched to a gene: 6. This chain's CDR3 is CACKRGPNTGELFF. DNA for the CDR3: TGCGCCTGCAAGCGGGGCCCGAACACCGGGGAGCTGTTTTTT.

V gene TRBV2 combines with J gene TRBJ2-1; maybe TRBD2 (6 bases). V was cut by 6 bases and J by 8 bases, with 11 bases left in between. Germline assignment: CDR1 SNHLY and CDR2 FYNNEI. The CDR3 extends over 12 amino acids. CDR3 bases: TGTGCCAGCAGCGGGGGTGTCGATGAGCAGTTCTTC. It codes for CASSGGVDEQFF.

The chain joins TRBV28 to TRBJ2-7; TRBD1 matches 7 bases. The CDR3 loop spans 13 amino acids. The V segment lost 6 bases and the J segment 4 bases; nucleotides outside the gene matches: 6. Per the germline V gene, CDR1 is MDHEN and CDR2 is SYDVKM. The CDR3 protein is CASRTDRPYEQYF. CDR3 bases: TGTGCCAGCAGAACGGACAGGCCTTACGAGCAGTACTTC.

CDR3 region: CSVEGTGFYSFHEQFF. CDR3 nucleotides: TGCAGCGTTGAGGGGACAGGGTTCTATTCTTTCCATGAGCAGTTCTTC. The chain recombines TRBV29-1 with TRBJ2-1; TRBD1 aligns across 9 bases. The CDR3 contains 16 residues. The germline V gene encodes CDR1 SQVTM and CDR2 ANQGSEA. With V trimmed by 3 bases and J by 8 bases, 14 bases remained unmatched.

The genes are TRBV5-1 and TRBJ1-2; 10 nucleotides line up with TRBD1. In germline, CDR1 is SGHRS, CDR2 YFSETQ. V was clipped by 4 bases and J by 5 bases; unmatched bases: 8. There are 15 residues in the CDR3. CDR3 bases: TGCGCCAGCAGCACTGGACAGGGGGTCATATATGGCTACACCTTC. Protein sequence: CASSTGQGVIYGYTF.

The rearrangement uses TRBV2 and TRBJ2-5, with 10 nucleotides matching TRBD2. The CDR3 extends over 15 amino acids. Germline CDR1 is SNHLY and CDR2 is FYNNEI. The V segment lost 4 bases and the J segment 1 base; nucleotides outside the gene matches: 3. In DNA, the CDR3 is TGTGCCAGCAGTGGAACTAGCGGGGCCCAAGAGACCCAGTACTTC. Its protein is CASSGTSGAQETQYF. The variable domain in full, with the rest retrieved from reference TRBV2 and TRBJ2-5, is EPEVTQTPSHQVTQMGQEVILRCVPISNHLYFYWYRQILGQKVEFLVSFYNNEISEKSEIFDDQFSVERPDGSNFTLKIRSTKLEDSAMYFCASSGTSGAQETQYFGPGTRLLVL.

The chain has TRBV15 and TRBJ1-3, with D uncertain. The V end lost 3 bases, the J end lost 7 bases, and 13 bases lay between the germline ends. This CDR3 has 14 residues. Per the germline V gene, CDR1 is LNHNV and CDR2 is YYDKDF (reference sequence). This chain's CDR3 is CATSRSAAGNTIYF. The CDR3, as DNA: TGTGCCACCAGCAGGTCCGCGGCGGGTAACACCATATATTTT.

The chain combines TRBV7-6 with TRBJ2-1; 9 bases are shared with TRBD2. The trim removed 0 bases at V and 8 bases at J, leaving 8 bases unmatched. This CDR3 is 16 amino acids long. The germline V gene encodes CDR1 SGHVS and CDR2 FNYEAQ. The CDR3 loop reads CASSLASASGAHEQFF. DNA of the CDR3: TGTGCCAGCAGCTTAGCATCGGCTAGCGGGGCCCATGAGCAGTTCTTC. The full variable domain, with the rest looked up from reference TRBV7-6 and TRBJ2-1, is GAGVSQSPRYKVTKRGQDVALRCDPISGHVSLYWYRQALGQGPEFLTYFNYEAQQDKSGLPNDRFSAERPEGSISTLTIQRTEQRDSAMYRCASSLASASGAHEQFFGPGTRLTVL.

V and J are TRBV5-1 and TRBJ2-5; TRBD2 aligns across 14 bases. This CDR3 has 17 amino acids. J gave up 5 bases and V 4 bases, and 10 bases lay outside the gene matches. Germline V gene lookup returns CDR1 SGHRS and CDR2 YFSETQ. In nucleotides, the CDR3 is TGCGCCAGCAGCCCACTAAGACTAGCGGGGGGGCCCGAGACCCAGTACTTC. This encodes CASSPLRLAGGPETQYF.

V gene TRBV13 combines with J gene TRBJ1-1; D gene ambiguous. Germline CDR1 and CDR2: PRHDT and FYEKMQ (reference sequence). The CDR3 has 15 amino acids. V lost 3 bases, J lost 2 bases, and 13 bases lay in between. CDR3 nucleotides: TGTGCCAGCAGCTTCTTTGGCTTCCGCAACACTGAAGCTTTCTTT. Protein: CASSFFGFRNTEAFF. The full variable domain, rest sourced from reference TRBV13 and TRBJ1-1, is AAGVIQSPRHLIKEKRETATLKCYPIPRHDTVYWYQQGPGQDPQFLISFYEKMQSDKGSIPDRFSAQQFSDYHSELNMSSLELGDSALYFCASSFFGFRNTEAFFGQGTRLTVV.

J is TRBJ2-5 and V is TRBV19; TRBD2 matches at 13 bases. Germline trimming cut 5 bases from V and 5 bases from J; bases unmatched to any gene: 11. The CDR3 extends over 17 amino acids. Germline V gene data show CDR1 as LNHDA and CDR2 as SQIVND (reference sequence). In nucleotides, the CDR3 is TGTGCCAGTAGTGGCGAGGGACTAGCGGGGCGATGGGAGACCCAGTACTTC. This sequence encodes CASSGEGLAGRWETQYF.

The chain is built from TRBV6-5 and TRBJ2-3, with D perhaps matching TRBD1 (6 bases). The CDR3 loop spans 15 amino acids. Trimming stripped 5 bases from V and 0 bases from J, with 12 bases between. Looked up from germline, CDR1 is MNHEY and CDR2 is SVGAGI. Here the CDR3 DNA reads TGTGCCAGCAGTCCCACAGGGATAAGCACAGATACGCAGTATTTT. Residues: CASSPTGISTDTQYF.

J is TRBJ2-5 and V is TRBV5-1, with 15 bases lining up with TRBD2. Near its end, the DNA agrees better with TRBJ2-7, so the J call may be wrong. The CDR3 is 19 amino acids. In germline, CDR1 is SGHRS, CDR2 YFSETQ. CDR3 region: CASSRAGTSGGRSSYEQYF. In DNA, the CDR3 is TGCGCCAGCAGCCGCGCCGGGACTAGCGGGGGGCGGAGCTCCTACGAGCAGTACTTC.

CDR3 sequence reads: CASSSDRGFYQPQHF. The CDR3 DNA follows: TGTGCCAGCAGCTCGGACAGGGGGTTTTATCAGCCCCAGCATTTT. The chain employs TRBV7-2 and TRBJ1-5; 10 bases are a match to TRBD1. The ends lost 4 bases at V and 5 bases at J; junction bases unmatched: 5. Germline V gene data show CDR1 as SGHTA and CDR2 as FQGNSA. The CDR3 extends over 15 amino acids.

CDR3 nucleotides: TGTGCCAGCAGCTCCCGGGAAGCGGGAGATACGCAGTATTTT. It encodes CASSSREAGDTQYF. This chain joins TRBV5-4 and TRBJ2-3; tentatively, D is TRBD2 (6 bases). The CDR3 has 14 residues. Germline loops: CDR1 SGHNT, CDR2 YYREEE (reference sequence). V dropped 3 bases and J dropped 5 bases, with 13 bases sitting between them.

J is TRBJ1-2 and V is TRBV4-1, with 10 bases aligning to TRBD1. This CDR3 region has 16 residues. Per germline, CDR1 MGHRA and CDR2 YSYEKL. The J segment lost 2 bases and the V segment lost 1 base, leaving 4 bases of the junction unmatched. The CDR3 bases are TGCGCCAGCAGCCAAGCGGGACAGGGGTTAAACTATGGCTACACCTTC. This translates into CASSQAGQGLNYGYTF.

The chain couples TRBV6-5 to TRBJ2-3; 9 bases agree with TRBD1. J was trimmed by 5 bases and V by 6 bases; bases with no gene match: 9. Germline V lookup: CDR1 MNHEY, CDR2 SVGAGI. The length of the CDR3 is 15 residues. The chain's CDR3 is CASSTGGEFGDTQYF. The CDR3 region has the DNA TGTGCCAGCAGCACAGGGGGCGAATTTGGAGATACGCAGTATTTT.

The rearrangement links TRBV29-1 to TRBJ2-7; 7 bases line up with TRBD2. V shed 7 bases, J shed 5 bases, and the junction held 2 bases outside the gene matches. The CDR3 runs 10 residues. Germline CDR1 and CDR2: SQVTM and ANQGSEA. Here the CDR3 reads CSGGGDEQYF. The DNA for the CDR3 is TGCAGCGGTGGGGGGGACGAGCAGTACTTC.

The chain joins TRBV19 to TRBJ1-1, with 8 bases lining up with TRBD1. With 5 bases clipped from V and 2 bases from J, the junction kept 7 bases outside the gene matches. The CDR3 is made up of 15 amino acids. Germline V gene data show CDR1 as LNHDA and CDR2 as SQIVND (reference sequence). CDR3 residues: CASSGRQGINTEAFF. The CDR3 DNA sequence: TGTGCCAGTAGTGGAAGACAGGGGATTAACACTGAAGCTTTCTTT.

This chain joins TRBV6-1 and TRBJ1-2, with 7 nucleotides matching TRBD1. The CDR3 is 15 residues long. J gave up 5 bases and V 4 bases, and 10 bases lay outside the gene matches. Germline values: CDR1 MNHNS, CDR2 SASEGT. DNA of the CDR3: TGTGCCAGCAGTGTTGGAGGGGGCGCAAAATATGGCTACACCTTC. This codes for CASSVGGGAKYGYTF.